This is a list of T cell receptor beta chains from one sample in a study of shared clonotypes between healthy human individuals. The table came from immunoSEQ multiplex PCR; TCRdb's copy has only in-frame clones and leaves some out. The sample holds some 510,000 clones, about four fifths seen once. The specimen was PBMCs. Receptors were obtained from a middle-aged woman in good health. Some clones in this sample may be carry-over from other donors' samples. The CDR3 runs from the conserved cysteine through the conserved F or W. A D gene is named only where the DNA matches it firmly. Size values are once, few and many counts, or a class for expanded clones, and some rows have none.

J gene | clone size | D gene | V gene | CDR3 DNA | CDR3 protein
TRBJ2-3 | once | TRBD2 | TRBV5-1 | TGCGCCAGCAGAGACGGGAGGGCTTCAGATACGCAGTATTTT | CASRDGRASDTQYF
TRBJ1-5 | few | TRBD1 | TRBV10-2 | TGCGCCAGCAGTGATTACAGGGGGGTCTATCAGCCCCAGCATTTT | CASSDYRGVYQPQHF
TRBJ2-7 | . | TRBD2 | TRBV7-3 | TGTGCCAGCAGCTCAACCGGGACTAGCGAGCAGTACTTC | CASSSTGTSEQYF
TRBJ2-1 | . | TRBD2 | TRBV11-2 | TGTGCCAGCAGCTTAGTTTCGGGACTAGCGGGAGTGGATGAGCAGTTCTTC | CASSLVSGLAGVDEQFF
TRBJ2-1 | . | . | TRBV5-5 | TGTGCCAGCAGTCAGCGTCAGCAGGGGAGTGAGCAGTTCTTC | CASSQRQQGSEQFF
TRBJ1-5 | . | . | TRBV28 | TGTGCCAGCAGGCCCACGGGACATAGCAATCAGCCCCAGCATTTT | CASRPTGHSNQPQHF
TRBJ1-6 | few | . | TRBV7-2 | TGTGCCAGCAGCCTTCCCCGACGGGGTAATTCACCCCTCCACTTT | CASSLPRRGNSPLHF
TRBJ2-3 | . | . | TRBV7-9 | TGTGCCAGCAGCCCGATGGCTAGCACAGATACGCAGTATTTT | CASSPMASTDTQYF
TRBJ2-5 | . | . | TRBV7-7 | TGTGCTAGCAGCTCCTTCGCCCAAGAGACCCAGTACTTC | CASSSFAQETQYF
TRBJ2-2 | . | TRBD1 | TRBV11-2 | TGTGCCAGCAGCCCAGGACAGGGGGGGAGCACCGGGGAGCTGTTTTTT | CASSPGQGGSTGELFF
TRBJ1-1 | . | . | TRBV9 | TGTGCCAGCAGCGGAAGCGCCAGGGGTAACACTGAAGCTTTCTTT | CASSGSARGNTEAFF
TRBJ2-3 | . | . | TRBV11-3 | TGTGCCAGCAGCTTCCTTGGAGGGGGCACAGATACGCAGTATTTT | CASSFLGGGTDTQYF
TRBJ2-3 | . | TRBD2 | TRBV11-2 | TGTGCCAGCAGCTTAGTTTATTCAGCGGGAGGGACGCAGTATTTT | CASSLVYSAGGTQYF
TRBJ2-1 | . | . | TRBV4-1 | TGCGCCAGCAGCCGCATCGGGCCGAGCTCCTACAATGAGCAGTTCTTC | CASSRIGPSSYNEQFF
TRBJ1-2 | . | . | TRBV29-1 | TGCAGCGCGAGGGCGGCCAACTATGGCTACACCTTC | CSARAANYGYTF
TRBJ2-3 | . | TRBD2 | TRBV4-3 | TGCGCCAGCAGCCAAGATCAGAGCGGGACTACGCAGTATTTT | CASSQDQSGTTQYF
TRBJ1-5 | few | TRBD1 | TRBV9 | TGTGCCAGCAGCGCCACTGGGGACAGATATCAGCCCCAGCATTTT | CASSATGDRYQPQHF
TRBJ2-5 | . | . | TRBV9 | TGTGCCAGCAGCGTAGACGGCCGAGAGACCCAGTACTTC | CASSVDGRETQYF
TRBJ2-7 | . | . | TRBV4-3 | TGCGCCAGCAGCCAAGAAGCGGGCGGGCGGTGGGAGCAGTACTTC | CASSQEAGGRWEQYF
TRBJ1-6 | . | TRBD1 | TRBV6-5 | TGTGCCAGCCGCCGGGACAGAAATTCACCCCTCCACTTT | CASRRDRNSPLHF
TRBJ2-7 | many | TRBD2 | TRBV28 | TGTGCCAGCAGTATTAGCGGGATCGCTCCCTACGAGCAGTACTTC | CASSISGIAPYEQYF
TRBJ1-2 | . | TRBD1 | TRBV6-5 | TGTGCCAGCAGTTACGACCGGGACAGGGCTTATGGCTACACCTTC | CASSYDRDRAYGYTF
TRBJ2-5 | . | . | TRBV15 | TGTGCCACCAGCAGAGGATCTGGGTCCCAAGAGACCCAGTACTTC | CATSRGSGSQETQYF
TRBJ2-1 | . | TRBD1 | TRBV7-3 | TGTGCCAGCAGCTTTTCAGGGGGCTCCTACAATGAGCAGTTCTTC | CASSFSGGSYNEQFF
TRBJ2-1 | . | . | TRBV7-2 | TGTGCCAGCAGCTTAGCTCCGGGGTCCTACAATGAGCAGTTCTTC | CASSLAPGSYNEQFF
TRBJ1-4 | . | TRBD1 | TRBV19 | TGTGCCAGTAGTCTAAGACAGGGGATTTCTGCAACTAATGAAAAACTGTTTTTT | CASSLRQGISATNEKLFF
TRBJ1-2 | . | TRBD1 | TRBV29-1 | TGCAGCACGACAGGGGGCGAGGGCTACACCTTC | CSTTGGEGYTF
TRBJ2-1 | once | . | TRBV9 | TGTGCCAGCAGCGTAGGTATCGTCAATGAGCAGTTCTTC | CASSVGIVNEQFF
TRBJ2-2 | . | . | TRBV9 | TGTGCCAGCAGCGTAGATCAGGGATGGACCGGGGAGCTGTTTTTT | CASSVDQGWTGELFF
TRBJ2-1 | . | TRBD2 | TRBV6-4 | TGTGCCAGCAGTGAACTAGCGGGAGACTCGGGGGAGCAGTTCTTC | CASSELAGDSGEQFF
TRBJ2-1 | few | . | TRBV6-1 | TGTGCCAGCAGTGACCGGGACAACAATGAGCAGTTCTTC | CASSDRDNNEQFF
TRBJ2-3 | . | TRBD2 | TRBV7-9 | TGTGCCAGCAGCCTAGCGGGGCCGACAGATACGCAGTATTTT | CASSLAGPTDTQYF
TRBJ1-5 | . | . | TRBV28 | TGTGCCAGCAGCAAAGAGGCTTATAGCAATCAGCCCCAGCATTTT | CASSKEAYSNQPQHF
TRBJ2-7 | . | . | TRBV7-2 | TGTGCCAGCAGCTTTGGAGGGGGATCCTACGAGCAGTACTTC | CASSFGGGSYEQYF
TRBJ2-7 | . | . | TRBV11-3 | TGTGCCAGCAGCCACTCAGCAAGCTCCTACGAGCAGTACTTC | CASSHSASSYEQYF
TRBJ1-1 | . | . | TRBV30 | TGTGCCTGGAGGACAGGACTCGAGACTGAAGCTTTCTTT | CAWRTGLETEAFF
TRBJ2-5 | . | . | TRBV7-9 | TGTGCCAGCAGCTTAGGTCCAGGGCCAGGGGAGCAGTACTTC | CASSLGPGPGEQYF
TRBJ1-1 | . | . | TRBV9 | TGTGCCAGCAGCGTAGGACAGGCGGGGACTGAAGCTTTCTTT | CASSVGQAGTEAFF
TRBJ1-1 | . | . | TRBV5-1 | TGCGCCAGCAGCTTGGACCAGGGTTCTCGGTCGGGCACTGAAGCTTTCTTT | CASSLDQGSRSGTEAFF
TRBJ2-1 | few | TRBD1 | TRBV7-2 | TGTGCCAGCACGGGACAGGGGAGAAATGAGCAGTTCTTC | CASTGQGRNEQFF
TRBJ1-5 | . | . | TRBV6-1 | TGTGCCAGCAGTAAGGGGGGGGCACAGCATTTT | CASSKGGAQHF